This TCR beta chain was found in a study of blood T cell repertoires in COVID-19 (TCRdb year 2020). For the study in its entirety: The collaborator samples originated in the United States, Italy and Spain and spanned the acute and convalescent phases of COVID-19. The prospective study material was composed of cDNA or gDNA derived from T cells, B-cell-depleted T cells, or PBMCs. Deeply sampled blood TCRbeta repertoires from subjects exposed to, actively infected with, or recovered from COVID-19 were included in the dataset. The repertoires were made available in a free public database intended to serve as a resource for research on the immune response to SARS-CoV-2. The samples were drawn from the first 160 participants of the ongoing ImmuneRACE study and from more than 1,000 subjects provided by 6 global collaborators. A de-identified subject ID, COVID-19 status, age in years and sex were almost always included in the sample metadata. Where available, HLA class I and class II types were obtained from metadata supplied by the sample provider rather than from assay-based typing. Study-wide findings and limitations: Clinical and demographic metadata were provided uncurated, with the amount varying by source and participant.

TCRbeta CDR3 regions were amplified from genomic DNA by means of the immunoSEQ Assay, a bias-controlled multiplex PCR. On the study's bioinformatics: Within the assay, amplification of reference gene primers was used to estimate how many nucleated cells each sample contained. To quantify the absolute abundance of each unique TCRbeta CDR3 rearrangement, sequence reads were collapsed and filtered. For each sample, productive Simpson clonality was calculated as the square root of Simpson's diversity index across productive rearrangements. In TCRdb, the immuneACCESS table is reduced to in-frame sequences with V and J assigned. These tables do not hold every clone; where another copy was compared, an unresolved V gene accounts for under half, and the others remain unexplained. V and J calls and clone size are given by that table; D and trimming were obtained from the DNA. A total of about 300,000 clones appear in this sample, about 85% of them only once. Of the sample, around 1.9% falls within the top ten clones.

Via the germline V gene (reference sequence), CDR1 is GTSNPN and CDR2 SVGIG. The CDR3 sequence holds 15 residues, the cysteine and phenylalanine included. The kept DNA is CDR3 alone, 45 bases in frame from the first base. Between the V and J ends, shortened by 0 bases and 4 bases respectively, the junction contains 13 bases. A note on this clone: Its antigen remains unidentified. Base quality data are lacking; no much larger clone is found one base away.

Participants in the prospective study were aged roughly 18 to 95 years, lived in some 24 United States geographic areas, and enrolled through a virtual design. To assign participants to cohorts, the prospective study relied on clinical history that participants themselves reported in a screening survey and a study questionnaire. Exposed participants were defined as having been in contact with someone with a PCR-confirmed or clinician-diagnosed COVID-19 case within 2 weeks of study entry. In the prospective study, whole blood, serum and a nasopharyngeal or oropharyngeal swab were collected from each participant by mobile phlebotomists. Participants in the prospective study had the option to provide additional blood draws and questionnaires over a roughly two-month period. Blood samples from the prospective study were shipped frozen or at room temperature prior to DNA extraction.

The TCR sequence derives from a woman aged 25 to 39 who had been exposed to COVID-19. The chain couples TRBV30 to TRBJ1-3; the D gene is unclear. The sample consisted of PBMCs or T cells enriched from blood (not recorded which). The CDR3 region has the sequence CAWSVHGSAGNTIYF. The nucleotides read TGTGCCTGGAGTGTACACGGGAGCGCAGGAAACACCATATATTTT. The full variable domain, with segments outside the CDR3 supplied by the reference TRBV30 and TRBJ1-3 proteins, appears as SQTIHQWPATLVQPVGSPLSLECTVEGTSNPNLYWYRQAAGRGLQLLFYSVGIGQISSEVPQNLSASRPQDRQFILSSKKLLLSDSGFYLCAWSVHGSAGNTIYFGEGSWLTVV.